This T cell receptor (beta chain) was captured in a study of cytomegalovirus exposure and HLA in healthy donors. Clones were sequenced by immunoSEQ multiplex PCR, and TCRdb holds only the in-frame ones, with some missing. The data hold some 120,000 clones, with approximately 89% observed a single time. V lost 6 bases and J 6 bases, leaving 20 bases between the germline ends. The CDR3 has 15 residues. Germline assignment: CDR1 SGHNT and CDR2 YENEEA. Only a few counts were recorded for this clone. V and J are TRBV11-3 and TRBJ1-2; D is possibly TRBD1 (5 bases). The sequence derives from a woman under 30 in good health and CMV-seronegative. Sequences were obtained from PBMCs. CDR3 coding DNA: TGTGCCAGCAGTCCAGGGTTAGACTCGCCGGATGGCTACACCTTC. It specifies CASSPGLDSPDGYTF. Based on the CDR3 plus reference TRBV11-3 and TRBJ1-2, the full variable domain is EAGVVQSPRYKIIEKKQPVAFWCNPISGHNTLYWYLQNLGQGPELLIRYENEEAVDDSQLPKDRFSAERLKGVDSTLKIQPAELGDSAVYLCASSPGLDSPDGYTFGSGTRLTVV.